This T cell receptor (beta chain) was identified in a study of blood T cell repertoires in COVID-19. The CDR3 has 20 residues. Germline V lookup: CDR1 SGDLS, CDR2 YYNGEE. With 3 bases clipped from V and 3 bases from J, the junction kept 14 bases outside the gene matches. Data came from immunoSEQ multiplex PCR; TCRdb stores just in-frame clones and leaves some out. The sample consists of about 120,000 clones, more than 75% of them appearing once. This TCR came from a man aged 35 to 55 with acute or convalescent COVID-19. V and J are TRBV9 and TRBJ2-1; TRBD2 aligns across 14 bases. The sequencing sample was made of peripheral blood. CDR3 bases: TGTGCCAGCAGCGCAGCCCGGGGACTAGCGGGAGTTAGTAGCTACAATGAGCAGTTCTTC. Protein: CASSAARGLAGVSSYNEQFF.